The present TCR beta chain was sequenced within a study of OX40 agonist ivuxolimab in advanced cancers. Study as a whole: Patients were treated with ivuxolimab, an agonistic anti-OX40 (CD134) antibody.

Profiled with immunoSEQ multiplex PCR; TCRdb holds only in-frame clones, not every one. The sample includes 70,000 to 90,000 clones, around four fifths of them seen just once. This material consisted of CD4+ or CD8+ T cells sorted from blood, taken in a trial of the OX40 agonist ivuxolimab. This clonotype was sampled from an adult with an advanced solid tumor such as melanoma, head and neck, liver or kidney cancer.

For the CDR3, the DNA is TGTGCCAGCAGCCAATCCTCGGCGGGGGGGCCCACAGATACGCAGTATTTT. It translates to CASSQSSAGGPTDTQYF. This chain joins TRBV4-2 and TRBJ2-3, with 9 positions matching TRBD2. Per germline, CDR1 LGHNA and CDR2 YNFKEQ. J lost 2 bases, V lost 2 bases, and 8 bases had no gene match. The CDR3 sequence is 17 residues long.